This T cell receptor beta chain was sequenced during a study of T cell repertoires in cytomegalovirus infection. Study as a whole: TCR beta signatures that were public indicated CMV infection and matching HLA type.

General study results and limits: The ex vivo response was dominated by HLA-C-restricted CMV-specific TCR beta clonotypes. Cumulative public TCR beta family frequency identified CMV carriers with the relevant HLA.

TCRdb called the reads again in MiXCR, with one record for every CDR3 protein. The sample yields about 110,000 distinct CDR3 sequences, about 9.4% seen once. With 8 bases removed from V and 3 bases from J, the gap between germline ends came to 17 bases. CDR3 length: 15 amino acids. With regard to this clonotype: Antigen: not known.

The chain uses TRBV12-3 or TRBV12-4 and TRBJ1-3; D gene uncertain. This receptor was obtained from a human donor in good health (CMV status not recorded). Some clones in this sample may be carry-over from other donors' samples. The sequencing sample was made of PBMCs, sequenced either directly or after in vitro stimulation (not recorded which). This CDR3 reads CASEPRNRFGNTIYF. The DNA of the CDR3 is TGTGCCAGCGAGCCCCGCAACCGATTTGGAAACACCATATATTTT.